These 9 T cell receptor beta chains originate from one sample sequenced in a study of T cell responses to AZD1222 COVID-19 vaccine. Some clones are missing from TCRdb's copy, which holds only in-frame ones; the method was immunoSEQ multiplex PCR. The sample lists 100,000 to 120,000 clones, roughly 93% seen once, with about 3% in the top ten. The sequenced sample was peripheral blood, obtained 28 days after the second AZD1222 dose. These TCRs come from an adult who received the AZD1222 COVID-19 vaccine.

J is TRBJ1-5 and V is TRBV30; 10 nucleotides align to TRBD1. The CDR3 is 13 amino acids. J lost 10 bases, V lost 5 bases, and 8 bases had no gene match. Per the germline V gene, CDR1 is GTSNPN and CDR2 is SVGIG (reference sequence). CDR3 DNA: TGTGCCTGGGGTAGGACAGGGGGTCAACCCCAGCATTTT. Translated: CAWGRTGGQPQHF.

The chain has TRBV2 and TRBJ1-1; D is unresolved. This CDR3 has 16 amino acids. Looked up from germline, CDR1 is SNHLY and CDR2 is FYNNEI. The ends were cut back, 2 bases at V and 1 base at J, with 14 bases in the middle. Here the CDR3 DNA reads TGTGCCAGCAGTGAATTCGGATCGGGTTCGAACACTGAAGCTTTCTTT. Translation: CASSEFGSGSNTEAFF. Drawing the rest from reference TRBV2 and TRBJ1-1, the complete variable domain is EPEVTQTPSHQVTQMGQEVILRCVPISNHLYFYWYRQILGQKVEFLVSFYNNEISEKSEIFDDQFSVERPDGSNFTLKIRSTKLEDSAMYFCASSEFGSGSNTEAFFGQGTRLTVV.

V and J are TRBV6-4 and TRBJ1-1; D gene uncertain. Germline CDR1 reads MRHNA; CDR2 reads SNTAGT. CDR3 length: 13 residues. Trimming cost V 6 bases and J 0 bases, with 8 bases left between them. In DNA form, the CDR3 reads TGTGCCAGCAGGGAGAGCCTGAACACTGAAGCTTTCTTT. Amino acids: CASRESLNTEAFF.

V usage is TRBV5-5 and J usage is TRBJ1-6, with D uncertain. Between the trimmed V and J ends, which lost 1 base and 6 bases, there was a span of 11 bases. The V gene's germline CDR1 is SGHKS and CDR2 YYEKEE (reference sequence). This CDR3 has 15 residues. The CDR3: CASSLYPPGNSPLHF. The DNA for the CDR3 is TGTGCCAGCAGCTTGTACCCGCCTGGTAATTCACCCCTCCACTTT.

The chain joins TRBV19 to TRBJ2-1, with D possibly TRBD1 on 6 matching bases. Germline V gene lookup returns CDR1 LNHDA and CDR2 SQIVND (reference sequence). V was pared by 6 bases and J by 8 bases, with 14 bases between. The CDR3 has 13 amino acids. CDR3 sequence (DNA): TGTGCCAGTAGGCAGGGGCAGTACCATGAGCAGTTCTTC. This sequence encodes CASRQGQYHEQFF.

This CDR3 is CASTADRVRTEAFF. In nucleotides, the CDR3 is TGTGCCAGCACCGCGGACAGGGTCCGGACTGAAGCTTTCTTT. The rearrangement joins TRBV3-1 (or the pseudogene TRBV3-2) to TRBJ1-1; 8 bases are shared with TRBD1. The germline CDR1 and CDR2 sequences are LGHDT and YNNKEL (reference sequence). CDR3 size: 14 residues. V trimming: 7 bases; J trimming: 5 bases; junction bases outside the gene matches: 9.

V gene TRBV7-9 combines with J gene TRBJ1-3, with TRBD1 matching over 9 bases. The V segment lost 0 bases and the J segment 3 bases; nucleotides outside the gene matches: 3. Germline V gene data show CDR1 as SEHNR and CDR2 as FQNEAQ (reference sequence). The CDR3 has 16 residues. The chain's CDR3 is CASSLAVTGGGNTIYF. The CDR3 coding sequence is TGTGCCAGCAGCTTAGCGGTGACAGGGGGTGGAAACACCATATATTTT.

This chain uses TRBV18 with TRBJ2-7; D ambiguous. This CDR3 region has 13 residues. V was shortened by 2 bases and J by 4 bases, with 9 bases between the two germline ends. Per the germline V gene, CDR1 is KGHSH and CDR2 is LQKENI. CDR3 bases: TGTGCCAGCTCACCAAGAAGAACTTACGAGCAGTACTTC. Residues: CASSPRRTYEQYF.

The chain joins TRBV7-2 to TRBJ2-4, with 8 positions matching TRBD2. The V gene end was trimmed by 2 bases and the J gene end by 9 bases; junction bases not matched to a gene: 6. Germline V gives CDR1 SGHTA, CDR2 FQGNSA. The CDR3 totals 14 residues. The CDR3 DNA is TGTGCCAGCAGCTTAATCGGGGGGGAAAGCATTCAGTACTTC. Its protein product is CASSLIGGESIQYF.